A selection of T cell receptor beta chains follows, all from one sample in a study of regulatory T cells in long-lasting Graves disease. In TCRdb, the multiplex PCR reads were re-called with MiXCR into one record per CDR3 protein. Among 560,000 or so distinct CDR3 sequences listed, more than 15% were seen once. These same data were also listed under a study on T cells in Graves' hyperthyroidism and ophthalmopathy.

This material consisted of peripheral blood mononuclear cells (PBMCs), taken at new diagnosis, from a patient treated with antithyroid drugs. All receptors derive from a man younger than 30 with Graves disease. Each CDR3 is given with its conserved first and last residue. The D gene is left open where the match is weak. Expanded clones get a size class; other rows say once, few or many, or leave the size out.

TGTGCCAGCAGTTACTCGACGGGGTCTCCCTACGAGCAGTACTTC,CASSYSTGSPYEQYF,many,TRBV6-5,TRBJ2-7,NA
TGTGCCAGCAGTGCCGGCCGAAACACCATATATTTT,CASSAGRNTIYF,few,TRBV28,TRBJ1-3,NA
TGTGCCAGCAGTGAATTGGTCAGGGCGCAAGAGACCCAGTACTTC,CASSELVRAQETQYF,many,TRBV6-2/TRBV6-3,TRBJ2-5,NA
TGTGCCAGCAGTGACCACGGACTCGGGGGTTACAATGAGCAGTTCTTC,CASSDHGLGGYNEQFF,many,TRBV25-1,TRBJ2-1,NA
TGTGCCAGCAGCCCTGGGGCACTAGCCAAAAACATTCAGTACTTC,CASSPGALAKNIQYF,NA,TRBV11-2,TRBJ2-4,NA
TGTGCCTGGAACAGGGGAACGGGCACTGAAGCTTTCTTT,CAWNRGTGTEAFF,NA,TRBV30,TRBJ1-1,TRBD1
TGTGCCAGCAGCCTCCTAGCGGGAGTTGACGAGCAGTACTTC,CASSLLAGVDEQYF,many,TRBV7-9,TRBJ2-7,TRBD2
TGTGCCAGCAGCTTAACAAGCTATAATTCACCCCTCCACTTT,CASSLTSYNSPLHF,many,TRBV11-2,TRBJ1-6,NA
TGTGCCAGCAGCTTAGCGGGACTAGCGGGAGTTCCGTACTTC,CASSLAGLAGVPYF,many,TRBV7-9,TRBJ2-7,TRBD2
TGTGCCATCAGCCGAGTTAGCGGGAGCTCGGAGACCCAGTACTTC,CAISRVSGSSETQYF,many,TRBV10-3,TRBJ2-5,TRBD2
TGCAGCGTTGGGCGGAGCTCCTACAATGAGCAGTTCTTC,CSVGRSSYNEQFF,many,TRBV29-1,TRBJ2-1,NA
TGCAGTGCCTACGGACTTTACCAAGAGACCCAGTACTTC,CSAYGLYQETQYF,many,TRBV20-1,TRBJ2-5,NA
TGTGCCAGCAGCCAAGAAAAGGGACAGAGCTATGGCTACACCTTC,CASSQEKGQSYGYTF,NA,TRBV4-2,TRBJ1-2,TRBD1
TGTGCCAGCAGTCGCCCACTAGCGGGGAAGGACATTAAGCAGTTCTTC,CASSRPLAGKDIKQFF,NA,TRBV6-1,TRBJ2-1,TRBD2
TGTGCCTGGACCCTTAGTGGGACTATCTCTGGAAACACCATATATTTT,CAWTLSGTISGNTIYF,many,TRBV30,TRBJ1-3,NA
TGCGCCAGCAGCACAAAACTTAGCGGGAACTACAATGAGCAGTTCTTC,CASSTKLSGNYNEQFF,many,TRBV5-1,TRBJ2-1,TRBD2
TGTGCCTGGAGTAGGGACAGCCGCGGCACAGATACGCAGTATTTT,CAWSRDSRGTDTQYF,few,TRBV30,TRBJ2-3,TRBD1
TGCGCCAGCAGCCCCTTTGGGAGCAACAATGAGCAGTTCTTC,CASSPFGSNNEQFF,NA,TRBV5-1,TRBJ2-1,NA
TGCAGTGCTACAGGGGTGAGGGCTGAAGCTTTCTTT,CSATGVRAEAFF,NA,TRBV20-1,TRBJ1-1,NA
TGCGCCAGCAGCTTGTTCCCGGCGGGGGGCTCCTACGAGCAGTACTTC,CASSLFPAGGSYEQYF,NA,TRBV5-1,TRBJ2-7,TRBD2
TGCAGTGCTCAAGAGGAGAGAGAAAAACTGTTTTTT,CSAQEEREKLFF,NA,TRBV20-1,TRBJ1-4,NA
TGTGCCAGCAGCCCTCTCCTCTCAGGGTCCCAGCCCCAGCATTTT,CASSPLLSGSQPQHF,many,TRBV5-5,TRBJ1-5,NA
TGTGCCAGCGCGACCGGGACCTACAATCAGCCCCAGCATTTT,CASATGTYNQPQHF,many,TRBV28,TRBJ1-5,NA
TGCGCCAGCAAGGTAGTGGGCAGGGAGCTGTTTTTT,CASKVVGRELFF,many,TRBV5-1,TRBJ2-2,NA
TGTGCCAGCACAGCTGACAGTTCCTACGAGCAGTACTTC,CASTADSSYEQYF,NA,TRBV12-3/TRBV12-4,TRBJ2-7,NA
TGTGCCAGTAGTTCACCTTCTAGCGGGAGGGCTGAGCAGTTCTTC,CASSSPSSGRAEQFF,NA,TRBV19,TRBJ2-1,TRBD2
TGTGCCAGCAACGCTCGCGCAGATACGCAGTATTTT,CASNARADTQYF,many,TRBV2,TRBJ2-3,NA
TGTGCCAGCAGCTTAGTTGGGTCGTCCTACGAGCAGTACTTC,CASSLVGSSYEQYF,many,TRBV27,TRBJ2-7,NA
TGTGCCAGCACTTCCCCAACCCCGATTAGGTGGAGAGATACGCAGTATTTT,CASTSPTPIRWRDTQYF,many,TRBV2,TRBJ2-3,NA
TGTGCTAGCAGCTTAGGGCAGGGCGCACAAGAGACCCAGTACTTC,CASSLGQGAQETQYF,NA,TRBV7-7,TRBJ2-5,NA
TGTGCCAGCAGTTGGGGGACTACCAAAAACATTCAGTACTTC,CASSWGTTKNIQYF,NA,TRBV28,TRBJ2-4,TRBD2
TGTGCCAGCAGTGGGTTTGGGGGGGAGACCCAGTACTTC,CASSGFGGETQYF,many,TRBV2,TRBJ2-5,NA
TGTGCCAGCAGTACCCGACGACTGACTAGCGGAGTATACAATGAGCAGTTCTTC,CASSTRRLTSGVYNEQFF,few,TRBV12-3/TRBV12-4,TRBJ2-1,TRBD2
TGCGCCAGCAGCCAAGAAACAAGAGCGGGATTTAACAGTTACGAGCAGTACTTC,CASSQETRAGFNSYEQYF,NA,TRBV4-1,TRBJ2-7,TRBD2
TGTGCCAGCTCACCACGGACAGGCTCAACTAATGAAAAACTGTTTTTT,CASSPRTGSTNEKLFF,NA,TRBV18,TRBJ1-4,TRBD1
TGCGCCAGCAGCTCAGGGTTAGCAGGGGGAACTGAAGCTTTCTTT,CASSSGLAGGTEAFF,NA,TRBV5-1,TRBJ1-1,TRBD1
TGTGCCAGCTCACCACAGGGTGGCCAAGAGACCCAGTACTTC,CASSPQGGQETQYF,many,TRBV18,TRBJ2-5,NA
TGTGCCAGCCAGGGACTAGCGGGGAGAGATACGCAGTATTTT,CASQGLAGRDTQYF,many,TRBV28,TRBJ2-3,TRBD2
TGCAGTGGGAGGCAGGGACGAAATAATTCACCCCTCCACTTT,CSGRQGRNNSPLHF,few,TRBV20-1,TRBJ1-6,NA
TGTGCCAGCAGCTTAAAGGGGTCGAATTCACCCCTCCACTTT,CASSLKGSNSPLHF,many,TRBV7-2,TRBJ1-6,NA
TGTGCCAGTAGTTCGGGACAGAGCGTCTACGAGCAGTACTTC,CASSSGQSVYEQYF,NA,TRBV19,TRBJ2-7,TRBD1
TGCAGTGCCCAGAACCCGGCTAGGAGGAATGAGCAGTTCTTC,CSAQNPARRNEQFF,many,TRBV20-1,TRBJ2-1,NA
TGTGCCTGGAGTGCGCTGGGTACTGAAGCTTTCTTT,CAWSALGTEAFF,many,TRBV30,TRBJ1-1,NA
TGTGCCATCAGTGAGGGGGGGGACTACGAGCAGTACTTC,CAISEGGDYEQYF,NA,TRBV10-3,TRBJ2-7,TRBD2
TGCGCCAGCAGCCTCCAGGGGATTAACAATGAGCAGTTCTTC,CASSLQGINNEQFF,few,TRBV5-1,TRBJ2-1,NA
TGTGCCAGCAGCCAAGAGACAGGGCAAGCTTACAATGAGCAGTTCTTC,CASSQETGQAYNEQFF,few,TRBV4-2,TRBJ2-1,TRBD1
TGTGCCAGCAGCTCCGAAGACTCTGGAAACACCATATATTTT,CASSSEDSGNTIYF,few,TRBV7-6,TRBJ1-3,NA
TGCAGTGCTAGAGATGAGGGGTCCTATGGCTACACCTTC,CSARDEGSYGYTF,many,TRBV20-1,TRBJ1-2,NA
TGCAGTGCTAGAAAACGGGTAGCGGGAGGTTCCGGGGAGCTGTTTTTT,CSARKRVAGGSGELFF,few,TRBV20-1,TRBJ2-2,TRBD2
TGTGCCAGCTCTGCGACACGGGGGCGAACAGGCTATGGCTACACCTTC,CASSATRGRTGYGYTF,many,TRBV6-1,TRBJ1-2,NA
TGCAGTGATAGGCAGGAGGAGGGTGGTGAGCAGTTCTTC,CSDRQEEGGEQFF,many,TRBV20-1,TRBJ2-1,NA
TGTGCCAGCAGTTTTTCGGCTAGCGGGGCAGAGACCCAGTACTTC,CASSFSASGAETQYF,many,TRBV28,TRBJ2-5,TRBD2
TGTGCCAGCAGCGGGGGACAGGGGGCCGCCGGGACCAGCTCCTACGAGCAGTACTTC,CASSGGQGAAGTSSYEQYF,many,TRBV7-9,TRBJ2-7,TRBD1